A selection of T cell receptor beta chains follows, all from one sample in a study of breast tumors, draining lymph nodes, adjacent tissues. From the multiplex PCR reads, TCRdb called clonotypes with MiXCR, one entry per CDR3 protein. The sample consists of about 25,000 distinct CDR3 sequences, roughly a quarter of them appearing once. Input material: breast tumor tissue. The receptor source for this set is a female donor with breast cancer. Some clones in this sample may be carry-over from other donors' samples. Each CDR3 is given with its conserved first and last residue. A D gene is named only where the DNA matches it firmly. Clone sizes are given selectively: once, few, many, or a class where the clone is expanded.

j_call d_call v_call clone_size cdr3_nt cdr3_aa
TRBJ1-3 - TRBV6-1 many TGTGCCAGCAGCTCTGGAGGCACTGTCTCTGGAAACACCATATATTTT CASSSGGTVSGNTIYF
TRBJ2-7 TRBD2 TRBV4-2 many TGTGCCAGCAGCCAAGATTGGGGATCTAGCGGGGGTGCCTACGAGCAGTACTTC CASSQDWGSSGGAYEQYF
TRBJ2-7 - TRBV7-8 many TGTGCCAGCAGCTTAAGGCGGGACTCAACCTACGAGCAGTACTTC CASSLRRDSTYEQYF
TRBJ2-1 - TRBV7-9 many TGTGCCAGCAGCTTAGAGGGGGGGCCTGGTGAGCAGTTCTTC CASSLEGGPGEQFF
TRBJ1-2 - TRBV9 many TGTGCCAGCAGCCCCAGGGACAACCCTAACTATGGCTACACCTTC CASSPRDNPNYGYTF
TRBJ2-7 - TRBV11-2 many TGTGCCAGCAGCGCGATTAGGCTACGCGACATTTACGAGCAGTACTTC CASSAIRLRDIYEQYF
TRBJ2-7 TRBD2 TRBV7-6 - TGTGCCAGCAGCCCTTTAGCGGGAGAAGTAGGCGAGCAGTACTTC CASSPLAGEVGEQYF
TRBJ1-1 - TRBV5-1 - TGCGCCAGCAGCTTGGTGGCCGGAGGCACTGAAGCTTTCTTT CASSLVAGGTEAFF
TRBJ1-3 - TRBV4-1 - TGCGCCAGCAGCCGTGGAACTTGGGAGGTCGGCTCCGGAAACACCATATATTTT CASSRGTWEVGSGNTIYF
TRBJ2-6 TRBD1 TRBV7-9 - TGTGCCAGCAGCCCCATCACAGGGGAAAATGGGGCCAACGTCCTGACTTTC CASSPITGENGANVLTF
TRBJ2-3 TRBD2 TRBV4-2 many TGTGCCAGCAGCCAAGATAACGGGAGGGTCACAGATACGCAGTATTTT CASSQDNGRVTDTQYF
TRBJ2-7 - TRBV2 many TGTGCCAGCATGGGGGGAAACGGCTACGAGCAGTACTTC CASMGGNGYEQYF
TRBJ2-1 - TRBV6-1 many TGTGCCAGCAGTGACCTAAGACAGAGTCCCTCCTACAATGAGCAGTTCTTC CASSDLRQSPSYNEQFF
TRBJ1-6 - TRBV3-1 many TGTGCCAGCAGCCTTCAGGGGAATTCACCCCTCCACTTT CASSLQGNSPLHF
TRBJ2-3 - TRBV10-1 many TGCGCCAGCAGTGAGGCAGATACGCAGTATTTT CASSEADTQYF
TRBJ1-1 - TRBV6-4 - TGTGCCAGCAGTGCCTCACCGGGGAACACTGAAGCTTTCTTT CASSASPGNTEAFF
TRBJ2-3 TRBD2 TRBV5-5 many TGTGCCAGCAGCCGGACCCCTAGCGGGAGCGTTGCAGATACGCAGTATTTT CASSRTPSGSVADTQYF
TRBJ1-6 - TRBV30 many TGTGCCTGGAGATACTATGGGGATTCACCCCTCCACTTT CAWRYYGDSPLHF
TRBJ2-3 - TRBV28 many TGTGCCAGCAGTCGCGGGACAGATAGAGATACGCAGTATTTT CASSRGTDRDTQYF
TRBJ1-5 - TRBV3-1 - TGTGCCAGCAGCCAAGCCGGGGGTAATCGGTCCCAGCATTTT CASSQAGGNRSQHF
TRBJ1-2 - TRBV14 many TGTGCCAGCAGCCACGGCCCTGCGTATGGCTACACCTTC CASSHGPAYGYTF
TRBJ1-2 TRBD1 TRBV2 many TGTGCCAGCAGTGAACACCGAGGCGGACAGGGGGGCTATGGCTACACCTTC CASSEHRGGQGGYGYTF
TRBJ2-3 TRBD1 TRBV5-8 many TGTGCCAGCAGCTTGGCGGGGACAGGGACACGAGATACGCAGTATTTT CASSLAGTGTRDTQYF
TRBJ1-5 - TRBV6-5 many TGTGCCAGCAGTACCCACAAGGACCCCGACCGGGATCAGCCCCAGCATTTT CASSTHKDPDRDQPQHF